The 30 T cell receptor beta chains below all came from one sample that was sequenced in a study of blood T cell repertoires in COVID-19 (dated by TCRdb to about 2020). The library was built by means of the immunoSEQ multiplex PCR assay. As stored in TCRdb, this immuneACCESS dataset retains in-frame rearrangements with V and J assigned. A fraction of the clones does not appear; measured against another copy, unresolved V genes explain less than half of the discrepancy, and the remainder lacks a known reason. The sample table records some 60,000 clones; over 75% of these occur just once. The ten most abundant clones make up 3.5% of the sample. The sequenced material came from peripheral blood. These receptors were taken from a woman at least 80 years old with acute or convalescent COVID-19.

This clone was seen a single time. The rearrangement links TRBV24-1 to TRBJ2-1, with D perhaps TRBD2 (5 bases). Germline CDR1 reads KGHDR; CDR2 reads SFDVKD. The V end lost 9 bases, the J end lost 5 bases, and 7 bases lay between the germline ends. CDR3 length: 11 residues. In DNA form, the CDR3 reads TGTGCCACCGGACTTCACAATGAGCAGTTCTTC. It is translated as CATGLHNEQFF.

The chain uses TRBV6-6 and TRBJ2-2, with TRBD2 identical over 16 bases. Looked up from germline, CDR1 is MNHNY and CDR2 is SVGAGI (reference sequence). The CDR3 sequence is 19 residues long. V was pared by 8 bases and J by 6 bases, with 15 bases of the junction left unmatched. CDR3 sequence reads: CASGRKGLAGGFGAGELFF. CDR3 bases: TGTGCCAGCGGTCGAAAGGGACTAGCGGGAGGGTTTGGGGCCGGGGAGCTGTTTTTT.

The chain combines TRBV4-1 with TRBJ2-2; a weak D match, TRBD1 (5 bases). V dropped 1 base and J dropped 0 bases, with 9 bases sitting between them. The CDR3 contains 16 residues. Germline V gives CDR1 MGHRA, CDR2 YSYEKL. CDR3 nucleotide sequence: TGCGCCAGCAGCCAAGTCCAGGGAACGAACACCGGGGAGCTGTTTTTT. Protein sequence: CASSQVQGTNTGELFF.

The genes are TRBV5-4 and TRBJ1-1; maybe TRBD1 (5 bases). Between the trimmed V and J ends, which lost 4 bases and 3 bases, there was a span of 22 bases. CDR3 length: 17 residues. The germline V gene encodes CDR1 SGHNT and CDR2 YYREEE (reference sequence). The CDR3 sequence is CASSPDPGRRDYTEAFF. The CDR3 coding sequence is TGTGCCAGCAGCCCGGACCCCGGCCGCAGGGACTACACTGAAGCTTTCTTT.

The chain employs TRBV27 and TRBJ1-6; D unclear. The CDR3 has 14 residues. V was clipped by 2 bases and J by 8 bases, with 10 bases between them. Per germline, CDR1 MNHEY and CDR2 SMNVEV (reference sequence). Here the CDR3 reads CASSLSGDHSPLHF. The CDR3 DNA sequence: TGTGCCAGCAGTTTAAGCGGTGATCATTCACCCCTCCACTTT.

The rearrangement links TRBV5-1 to TRBJ2-2, with D perhaps TRBD1 (5 bases). The V gene lost 4 bases and the J gene lost 0 bases, with 13 bases spanning the gap. The CDR3 has 16 amino acids. CDR1 and CDR2 (germline): SGHRS, YFSETQ. CDR3 sequence reads: CASSIQAGTNTGELFF. CDR3 DNA sequence: TGCGCCAGCAGCATTCAAGCAGGGACGAACACCGGGGAGCTGTTTTTT.

The V and J genes are TRBV12-5 and TRBJ1-2; tentative D call: TRBD1 (6 bases). The CDR3 sequence is 16 residues long. V lost 2 bases, J lost 7 bases, and 20 bases lay in between. Looked up from germline, CDR1 is LGHNT and CDR2 is FRNRAP. The CDR3 DNA reads as TGTGCTAGTGGTTTGACCCCCCTGGGGGCTAGCAGTGGCTACACCTTC. Amino acid sequence: CASGLTPLGASSGYTF.

The V and J genes are TRBV4-3 and TRBJ2-3; 8 nucleotides line up with TRBD1. Looked up from germline, CDR1 is LGHNA and CDR2 is YSLEER. The CDR3 sequence is 15 residues long. The V and J ends lost 2 bases and 5 bases, in that order; junction bases with no gene match: 6. The CDR3 protein is CASSQQGQGRDTQYF. The DNA of the CDR3 is TGCGCCAGCAGCCAACAAGGACAGGGAAGAGATACGCAGTATTTT.

The gene calls are TRBV7-9 and TRBJ1-2, with D possibly TRBD1 on 5 matching bases. Germline V gene lookup returns CDR1 SEHNR and CDR2 FQNEAQ (reference sequence). V was pared by 4 bases and J by 0 bases, with 12 bases between. The CDR3 runs to 15 residues. The CDR3 sequence is CASSSGGATNYGYTF. CDR3 DNA: TGTGCCAGCAGCTCCGGAGGGGCCACTAACTATGGCTACACCTTC.

This clone came up once. The J gene is TRBJ1-3, the V gene TRBV4-2; D is possibly TRBD1 (6 bases). Germline V gene sequence: CDR1 LGHNA, CDR2 YNFKEQ. This CDR3 spans 15 amino acids. The V gene lost 7 bases and the J gene lost 2 bases, with 15 bases spanning the gap. The CDR3 DNA sequence: TGTGCCAGCACCCCGCCGGACAGTCCTGGAAACACCATATATTTT. The encoded protein is CASTPPDSPGNTIYF.

This sequence joins TRBV9 and TRBJ2-7; no clear D. This CDR3 has 15 residues. V was trimmed by 0 bases and J by 2 bases, leaving 12 bases between them. Germline CDR1 SGDLS, CDR2 YYNGEE. For the CDR3, the DNA is TGTGCCAGCAGCGTAGAGCCCCGCGCCGCCTACGAGCAGTACTTC. Translated: CASSVEPRAAYEQYF. The entire variable domain, with the rest obtained from reference TRBV9 and TRBJ2-7, is as follows: DSGVTQTPKHLITATGQRVTLRCSPRSGDLSVYWYQQSLDQGLQFLIQYYNGEERAKGNILERFSAQQFPDLHSELNLSSLELGDSALYFCASSVEPRAAYEQYFGPGTRLTVT.

V gene TRBV5-1 combines with J gene TRBJ1-2; 7 nucleotides agree with TRBD1. Germline CDR1 is SGHRS and CDR2 is YFSETQ. The V segment lost 0 bases and the J segment 2 bases; nucleotides outside the gene matches: 1. The CDR3 loop spans 14 amino acids. This chain's CDR3 is CASSLEGQNYGYTF. In DNA, the CDR3 is TGCGCCAGCAGCTTGGAGGGACAGAACTATGGCTACACCTTC. Full variable domain (remainder filled in from reference TRBV5-1 and TRBJ1-2): KAGVTQTPRYLIKTRGQQVTLSCSPISGHRSVSWYQQTPGQGLQFLFEYFSETQRNKGNFPGRFSGRQFSNSRSEMNVSTLELGDSALYLCASSLEGQNYGYTFGSGTRLTVV.

This clone was seen only once. The rearrangement links TRBV19 to TRBJ2-1, with no clear D. Germline V gene sequence: CDR1 LNHDA, CDR2 SQIVND (reference sequence). With 6 bases removed from V and 10 bases from J, the gap between germline ends came to 10 bases. The CDR3 is 11 amino acids. CDR3 nucleotides: TGTGCCAGTAGCGAACAACTAGAGCAGTTCTTC. It specifies CASSEQLEQFF.

This clone was seen only a few times. The chain recombines TRBV27 with TRBJ2-7; TRBD1 matches at 7 bases. J was trimmed by 2 bases and V by 5 bases; bases with no gene match: 12. The germline CDR1 and CDR2 sequences are MNHEY and SMNVEV (reference sequence). The CDR3 spans 16 residues. The chain's CDR3 is CASSTKRGTAPYEQYF. DNA for the CDR3: TGTGCCAGCAGTACAAAGAGAGGGACAGCTCCCTACGAGCAGTACTTC.

The genes are TRBV7-6 and TRBJ1-6; D unresolved. Germline CDR1 and CDR2: SGHVS and FNYEAQ. The CDR3 contains 15 residues. V was shortened by 2 bases and J by 7 bases, with 12 bases between the two germline ends. This CDR3 reads CASSLSPGPNSPLHF. CDR3 nucleotide sequence: TGTGCCAGCAGCTTAAGTCCGGGTCCGAATTCACCCCTCCACTTT.

The CDR3 sequence: CASSISGTSVYEQYF. The CDR3 nucleotides are TGTGCCAGTAGTATATCCGGGACTAGCGTTTACGAGCAGTACTTC. This chain connects TRBV19 to TRBJ2-7; 10 bases agree with TRBD2. Germline V CDR1 and CDR2: LNHDA, SQIVND (reference sequence). The CDR3 is made up of 15 amino acids. Trimming at V came to 2 bases and at J to 4 bases, leaving 5 bases not matched to a gene.

The J gene is TRBJ2-5, the V gene TRBV5-1; TRBD2 aligns across 7 bases. Germline assignment: CDR1 SGHRS and CDR2 YFSETQ. The CDR3 length is 14 residues. J lost 5 bases, V lost 4 bases, and 8 bases had no gene match. The CDR3 bases are TGCGCCAGCAGCCTCATCTTGGGAGGGGAGACCCAGTACTTC. Translating gives CASSLILGGETQYF. The whole variable domain, filled in from reference TRBV5-1 and TRBJ2-5, reads KAGVTQTPRYLIKTRGQQVTLSCSPISGHRSVSWYQQTPGQGLQFLFEYFSETQRNKGNFPGRFSGRQFSNSRSEMNVSTLELGDSALYLCASSLILGGETQYFGPGTRLLVL.

The rearrangement uses TRBV12-5 and TRBJ2-3; D may be TRBD2 (5 bases). Germline V CDR1 and CDR2: LGHNT, FRNRAP. V dropped 0 bases and J dropped 4 bases, with 8 bases sitting between them. CDR3 length: 14 residues. CDR3 nucleotides: TGTGCTAGTGGTTTGGTGCAGAGGGCAGATACGCAGTATTTT. This sequence encodes CASGLVQRADTQYF.

The gene calls are TRBV19 and TRBJ1-2, with D maybe TRBD1 (5 bases). This CDR3 comprises 13 residues. V was clipped by 6 bases and J by 5 bases, with 13 bases between them. From germline, CDR1 is LNHDA and CDR2 SQIVND (reference sequence). The CDR3 sequence is CASRQSAGYGYTF. The DNA for the CDR3 is TGTGCCAGTAGACAAAGTGCAGGGTATGGCTACACCTTC.

This clone has a single count. This chain connects TRBV19 to TRBJ1-5; 10 bases are shared with TRBD1. The CDR3 sequence is 16 residues long. CDR1 and CDR2 (germline): LNHDA, SQIVND (reference sequence). Trimming at V came to 3 bases and at J to 7 bases, leaving 9 bases not matched to a gene. The CDR3 loop is CASSMKGGQGRQPQHF. The CDR3 DNA follows: TGTGCCAGTAGTATGAAGGGGGGACAGGGGAGACAGCCCCAGCATTTT.

CDR3 residues: CASSWTTGGGYTF. CDR3 bases: TGTGCCAGCAGCTGGACTACAGGGGGAGGCTACACCTTC. The V and J genes are TRBV11-2 and TRBJ1-2, with 8 bases matching TRBD1. This CDR3 has 13 residues. The trim removed 4 bases at V and 8 bases at J, leaving 6 bases unmatched. CDR1 and CDR2 from the germline V gene are SGHAT and FQNNGV.

This clone has a handful of counts. This rearrangement joins TRBV4-1 to TRBJ2-7; 9 positions agree with TRBD2. Germline V gene lookup returns CDR1 MGHRA and CDR2 YSYEKL. The CDR3 sequence is 16 residues long. The junction had 10 bases not matched to a gene; V was cut back by 4 bases and J by 3 bases. The CDR3 DNA reads as TGCGCCAGCAGCCCATACCCTAGCGGGAAGGGCTACGAGCAGTACTTC. This translates into CASSPYPSGKGYEQYF.

This chain connects TRBV5-1 to TRBJ1-3, with 7 bases identical to TRBD1. V lost 1 base and J lost 4; bases outside the gene matches: 8. Germline V CDR1 and CDR2: SGHRS, YFSETQ. The CDR3 has 16 amino acids. The CDR3 bases are TGCGCCAGCAGCTTGACCACAGGGGCTGCCGGAAACACCATATATTTT. Protein sequence: CASSLTTGAAGNTIYF.

This sequence joins TRBV19 and TRBJ1-1; TRBD1 aligns across 7 bases. The V and J ends lost 3 bases and 3 bases, in that order; junction bases with no gene match: 7. In germline, CDR1 is LNHDA, CDR2 SQIVND (reference sequence). This CDR3 region has 15 residues. The CDR3 is CASSIHNRGDTEAFF. The CDR3 DNA follows: TGTGCCAGTAGTATCCACAACAGGGGAGACACTGAAGCTTTCTTT.

The V call is TRBV19, the J call TRBJ2-2; D gene unclear. V lost 1 base, J lost 8 bases, and 5 bases lay in between. CDR1 and CDR2 (germline): LNHDA, SQIVND (reference sequence). The CDR3 length is 12 residues. CDR3 nucleotides: TGTGCCAGTAGTATAGTCAGGGGGGAGCTGTTTTTT. Its protein product is CASSIVRGELFF.

This clone was recorded once. The rearrangement joins TRBV11-2 to TRBJ1-1; D ambiguous. Germline-derived CDR1 and CDR2 are SGHAT and FQNNGV. The CDR3 is 13 residues long. Trimming took 6 bases from V and 5 from J, leaving 13 bases between them. The CDR3 DNA is TGTGCCAGCAGGGGCAGAGTTAGGACTGAAGCTTTCTTT. Protein: CASRGRVRTEAFF.

The chain carries TRBV5-1 and TRBJ2-3, with a weak D call TRBD1 (6 bases). The CDR3 loop spans 14 amino acids. Germline CDR1 reads SGHRS; CDR2 reads YFSETQ. Trimming removed 7 bases at V and 3 bases at J, with 15 bases between. CDR3: CASRLGADTDTQYF. DNA for the CDR3: TGCGCCAGCCGTTTGGGGGCAGATACAGATACGCAGTATTTT.

This clone ranks as medium-sized. For the CDR3, the DNA is TGTGCCAGCAGCCAAGTAGCAGGGGAGAACTATGGCTACACCTTC. This translates into CASSQVAGENYGYTF. The rearrangement joins TRBV4-2 to TRBJ1-2, with a tentative D call TRBD1 (6 bases). Trimming pared 1 base from V and 2 bases from J, leaving 11 bases between. The CDR3 spans 15 residues. Looked up from germline, CDR1 is LGHNA and CDR2 is YNFKEQ.

V gene TRBV5-1 combines with J gene TRBJ2-1; a weak D match, TRBD1 (5 bases). The germline CDR1 and CDR2 sequences are SGHRS and YFSETQ. V was pared by 0 bases and J by 6 bases, with 13 bases between. The CDR3 spans 15 residues. CDR3 in DNA: TGCGCCAGCAGCTTGGGGGGCCCAGTAACCAATGAGCAGTTCTTC. Residues: CASSLGGPVTNEQFF. Full variable domain (rest looked up from reference TRBV5-1 and TRBJ2-1): KAGVTQTPRYLIKTRGQQVTLSCSPISGHRSVSWYQQTPGQGLQFLFEYFSETQRNKGNFPGRFSGRQFSNSRSEMNVSTLELGDSALYLCASSLGGPVTNEQFFGPGTRLTVL.

The V and J genes are TRBV13 and TRBJ2-3, with 10 positions matching TRBD2. The CDR3 is 15 amino acids. V was clipped by 5 bases and J by 4 bases; unmatched bases: 6. CDR1 and CDR2 (germline): PRHDT, FYEKMQ (reference sequence). The CDR3 reads CASSRRTSGSDTQYF. In DNA form, the CDR3 reads TGTGCCAGCAGCCGTCGGACTAGCGGTTCAGATACGCAGTATTTT.